This T cell receptor beta chain was identified in a study of T cells in Graves' hyperthyroidism and ophthalmopathy. Whole-study context: Peripheral blood collection took place at initial diagnosis, before any treatment.

The source material, RNA transcripts, was used to amplify TCR beta CDR3 regions. A set of HTBI primers served as the primers for a first-round RT-PCR of the TCR CDR3. Each CDR3 protein gets one entry after TCRdb re-called the multiplex PCR reads with MiXCR. The sample carries about 410,000 distinct CDR3 sequences, over 12% recorded once. This CDR3 region has 16 residues. Germline V gene data show CDR1 as SEHNR and CDR2 as FQNEAQ (reference sequence). Germline trimming cut 0 bases from V and 4 bases from J; bases unmatched to any gene: 4. Clinical symptoms, serum thyroxine, TRAb, thyroid ultrasound and orbital computed tomography established diagnosis. This clonotype was recorded a few times.

The source is a man in his late teens or twenties with Graves' ophthalmopathy. Source material: blood. V and J are TRBV7-9 and TRBJ1-2; 11 positions agree with TRBD1. The CDR3 loop reads CASSLARDRGSYGYTF. CDR3 DNA sequence: TGTGCCAGCAGCTTAGCGCGGGACAGGGGGTCCTATGGCTACACCTTC.